Listed below are T cell receptor beta chains from one sample, sequenced in a study of blood T cell repertoires in COVID-19. Clones were sequenced by immunoSEQ multiplex PCR, and TCRdb holds only the in-frame ones, with some missing. The table includes some 250,000 clones, approximately 83% detected once. The sequenced sample was peripheral blood. The receptors derive from a woman aged 30 to 39 who had recovered from COVID-19. Each CDR3 is given with its conserved first and last residue. D genes are given only for firm matches. The size of a clone is reported for some rows only, either as once, few or many, or as a class for expanded clones.

D gene: TRBD1
J gene: TRBJ2-5
V gene: TRBV5-1
clone size: .
CDR3 DNA: TGCGCCAGCAGAACCGGGACAGGAGCGCAAGAGACCCAGTACTTC
CDR3 protein: CASRTGTGAQETQYF

D gene: TRBD1
J gene: TRBJ1-2
V gene: TRBV19
clone size: .
CDR3 DNA: TGTGCCAGTAGTACGCGGGACAGGGGGGACTATGGCTACACCTTC
CDR3 protein: CASSTRDRGDYGYTF

D gene: .
J gene: TRBJ2-1
V gene: TRBV27
clone size: .
CDR3 DNA: TGTGCCAGCAGTGGGCTAACCTACAATGAGCAGTTCTTC
CDR3 protein: CASSGLTYNEQFF

D gene: .
J gene: TRBJ1-5
V gene: TRBV7-2
clone size: .
CDR3 DNA: TGTGCCAGCAGCTTAACTGGGCGCCAGCCCCAGCATTTT
CDR3 protein: CASSLTGRQPQHF

D gene: .
J gene: TRBJ2-1
V gene: TRBV12-5
clone size: .
CDR3 DNA: TGTGCTAGTGGTTTGAGGGGGGGGCTTGATGAGCAGTTCTTC
CDR3 protein: CASGLRGGLDEQFF

D gene: TRBD1
J gene: TRBJ1-2
V gene: TRBV7-9
clone size: .
CDR3 DNA: TGTGCCAGCAGCTTAGGGACAGGGACTAACTATGGCTACACCTTC
CDR3 protein: CASSLGTGTNYGYTF

D gene: .
J gene: TRBJ2-7
V gene: TRBV7-9
clone size: .
CDR3 DNA: TGTGCCAGCAGCTTAGATGGGCCCTCCGAGCAGTACTTC
CDR3 protein: CASSLDGPSEQYF

D gene: .
J gene: TRBJ2-2
V gene: TRBV29-1
clone size: .
CDR3 DNA: TGCAGCGTTGGGGGCCCGGGCGGGGCTTGGACCGGGGAGCTGTTTTTT
CDR3 protein: CSVGGPGGAWTGELFF

D gene: TRBD2
J gene: TRBJ2-7
V gene: TRBV7-2
clone size: .
CDR3 DNA: TGTGCCAGCACCCCAAGGACTAGCGATTATCCCTACGAGCAGTACTTC
CDR3 protein: CASTPRTSDYPYEQYF

D gene: .
J gene: TRBJ1-6
V gene: TRBV9
clone size: .
CDR3 DNA: TGTGCCAGCAGCGTAGTTGACACCCCCTATAATTCACCCCTCCACTTT
CDR3 protein: CASSVVDTPYNSPLHF

D gene: TRBD1
J gene: TRBJ2-5
V gene: TRBV13
clone size: few
CDR3 DNA: TGTGCCAGCAGCGACAGGGGGTTTAAGGAGACCCAGTACTTC
CDR3 protein: CASSDRGFKETQYF

D gene: .
J gene: TRBJ1-4
V gene: TRBV2
clone size: few
CDR3 DNA: TGTGCCAGCACCCCCTGGCGGGCTGGGAATGAAAAACTGTTTTTT
CDR3 protein: CASTPWRAGNEKLFF

D gene: .
J gene: TRBJ2-5
V gene: TRBV6-5
clone size: .
CDR3 DNA: TGTGCCAGCAGCTGGGCGGGGGCGGAGACCCAGTACTTC
CDR3 protein: CASSWAGAETQYF

D gene: .
J gene: TRBJ1-1
V gene: TRBV10-3
clone size: .
CDR3 DNA: TGTGCCGCGGCCCGGGAGGCCACTGAAGCTTTCTTT
CDR3 protein: CAAAREATEAFF

D gene: .
J gene: TRBJ1-2
V gene: TRBV6-5
clone size: .
CDR3 DNA: TGTGCCAGCAAGGCCGGGGGGCACGGCTACACCTTC
CDR3 protein: CASKAGGHGYTF

D gene: TRBD1
J gene: TRBJ2-1
V gene: TRBV11-1
clone size: few
CDR3 DNA: TGTGCCAGCAGCACCCGGACAGGGAAGACCTACAATGAGCAGTTCTTC
CDR3 protein: CASSTRTGKTYNEQFF

D gene: TRBD2
J gene: TRBJ2-1
V gene: TRBV5-1
clone size: .
CDR3 DNA: TGCGCCAGCAGCTTTGGGGGGGAGTACAATGAGCAGTTCTTC
CDR3 protein: CASSFGGEYNEQFF

D gene: .
J gene: TRBJ2-5
V gene: TRBV19
clone size: .
CDR3 DNA: TGTGCCAGTTTCAGGTACCAAGAGACCCAGTACTTC
CDR3 protein: CASFRYQETQYF

D gene: TRBD2
J gene: TRBJ2-1
V gene: TRBV5-1
clone size: .
CDR3 DNA: TGCGCCAGCAGCTTGTTTTCCGGGGGGGCCCCCAATGAGCAGTTCTTC
CDR3 protein: CASSLFSGGAPNEQFF

D gene: TRBD2
J gene: TRBJ2-3
V gene: TRBV28
clone size: .
CDR3 DNA: TGTGCCAGCAGTAGACCCCTGACTTTAGGCGGACTAGCGGATAGCACAGATACGCAGTATTTT
CDR3 protein: CASSRPLTLGGLADSTDTQYF

D gene: .
J gene: TRBJ2-2
V gene: TRBV5-1
clone size: .
CDR3 DNA: TGCGCCAGCAGCTTGGACGGGGGACCCGGGGAGCTGTTTTTT
CDR3 protein: CASSLDGGPGELFF

D gene: TRBD2
J gene: TRBJ2-1
V gene: TRBV6-1
clone size: few
CDR3 DNA: TGTGCCAGCAGTGAACAGGCTAGCGGGGGCAATGAGCAGTTCTTC
CDR3 protein: CASSEQASGGNEQFF

D gene: .
J gene: TRBJ2-1
V gene: TRBV7-9
clone size: .
CDR3 DNA: TGTGCCAGCAGTCGACACGAGAATGAGCAGTTCTTC
CDR3 protein: CASSRHENEQFF

D gene: .
J gene: TRBJ1-2
V gene: TRBV5-1
clone size: .
CDR3 DNA: TGCGCCAGCAGCTTGGGGGTGACCGGGACATTTCTCTATGGCTACACCTTC
CDR3 protein: CASSLGVTGTFLYGYTF

D gene: .
J gene: TRBJ2-1
V gene: TRBV5-1
clone size: .
CDR3 DNA: TGCGCCAGCAGCTTGATGGGGAGTAGCTCCTACAATGAGCAGTTCTTC
CDR3 protein: CASSLMGSSSYNEQFF

D gene: .
J gene: TRBJ1-2
V gene: TRBV5-1
clone size: .
CDR3 DNA: TGCGCCAGCAGCTCGACCACGGGGGGAACCTATGGCTACACCTTC
CDR3 protein: CASSSTTGGTYGYTF

D gene: TRBD1
J gene: TRBJ2-7
V gene: TRBV5-1
clone size: once
CDR3 DNA: TGCGCCAGCAGCTCCGGGACAGCCATCTACGAGCAGTACTTC
CDR3 protein: CASSSGTAIYEQYF

D gene: .
J gene: TRBJ2-3
V gene: TRBV28
clone size: .
CDR3 DNA: TGTGCCAGCAGCCCCCCGAGGTTTAGTACGGATACGCAGTATTTT
CDR3 protein: CASSPPRFSTDTQYF

D gene: TRBD1
J gene: TRBJ1-4
V gene: TRBV27
clone size: .
CDR3 DNA: TGTGCCAGCAGTAGAAACAGGGGATCTAATGAAAAACTGTTTTTT
CDR3 protein: CASSRNRGSNEKLFF

D gene: TRBD1
J gene: TRBJ1-4
V gene: TRBV7-3
clone size: .
CDR3 DNA: TGTGCCAGCAGCTTAACGTCAGGGGGCATTAATGAAAAACTGTTTTTT
CDR3 protein: CASSLTSGGINEKLFF

D gene: .
J gene: TRBJ2-5
V gene: TRBV5-6
clone size: .
CDR3 DNA: TGTGCCAGCAGCTTAAGGTGGCAGACACAAGAGACCCAGTACTTC
CDR3 protein: CASSLRWQTQETQYF

D gene: .
J gene: TRBJ2-7
V gene: TRBV5-3
clone size: .
CDR3 DNA: TGTGCCAGAAGCTTACTCAGGGTTGAGCAGTACTTC
CDR3 protein: CARSLLRVEQYF

D gene: .
J gene: TRBJ1-6
V gene: TRBV27
clone size: .
CDR3 DNA: TGTGCCAGCAGTTGGAAAGGTAGTAACTACTCGCCAAATTCACCCCTCCACTTT
CDR3 protein: CASSWKGSNYSPNSPLHF